These 19 T cell receptor beta chains originate from one sample sequenced in a study of response to subunit inactivated influenza vaccine. TCRdb called the RT-PCR reads again in MiXCR, with one record for every CDR3 protein. Counted here are hundreds of thousands of distinct CDR3 sequences, about a fifth occurring once; the ten biggest clones make up around 9.9%. Material: PBMCs from blood, obtained approximately 5 days after vaccination. These receptors came from a man over 45 who received an inactivated influenza vaccine.

The gene calls are TRBV5-5 and TRBJ1-5, with 9 bases fitting TRBD1. CDR3 length: 15 residues. V lost 4 bases and J lost 3; bases outside the gene matches: 5. Germline loops: CDR1 SGHKS, CDR2 YYEKEE (reference sequence). Written as DNA, the CDR3 is TGTGCCAGCAGCAGGGGGACAGGGATCAATCAGCCCCAGCATTTT. Translating it yields CASSRGTGINQPQHF. The full variable domain, in which reference TRBV5-5 and TRBJ1-5 provide the parts outside the CDR3, is DAGVTQSPTHLIKTRGQQVTLRCSPISGHKSVSWYQQVLGQGPQFIFQYYEKEERGRGNFPDRFSARQFPNYSSELNVNALLLGDSALYLCASSRGTGINQPQHFGDGTRLSIL.

This clonotype was observed a handful of times. This sequence joins TRBV18 and TRBJ2-3; D is unclear. Per germline, CDR1 KGHSH and CDR2 LQKENI. V was pared by 4 bases and J by 5 bases, with 19 bases between. The CDR3 is 16 amino acids. The CDR3: CASSLPLSRPRDTQYF. CDR3 DNA: TGTGCCAGCTCACTACCTCTGTCACGGCCGCGAGATACGCAGTATTTT. The whole variable domain, filled in from reference TRBV18 and TRBJ2-3, reads NAGVMQNPRHLVRRRGQEARLRCSPMKGHSHVYWYRQLPEEGLKFMVYLQKENIIDESGMPKERFSAEFPKEGPSILRIQQVVRGDSAAYFCASSLPLSRPRDTQYFGPGTRLTVL.

J is TRBJ2-1 and V is TRBV4-2; possible D gene TRBD2, 6 bases. In germline, CDR1 is LGHNA, CDR2 YNFKEQ. Deletions cut 4 bases from V and 7 bases from J, with 32 bases between. The CDR3 spans 20 residues. CDR3 sequence: CASSRSWVRDLLRERNEQFF. The CDR3 DNA reads TGTGCCAGCAGCCGCTCTTGGGTCAGGGACCTTCTACGGGAGAGGAATGAGCAGTTCTTC.

This clonotype was counted a few times. V is TRBV7-9 and J is TRBJ2-2; D gene uncertain. CDR1 SEHNR and CDR2 FQNEAQ come from the germline V gene (reference sequence). Trimming removed 3 bases from V and 0 bases from J, with 8 bases in between. The CDR3 has 15 residues. The DNA for the CDR3 is TGTGCCAGCAGCTTCCCTCTCGCGAACACCGGGGAGCTGTTTTTT. Its protein is CASSFPLANTGELFF.

For this clonotype: A much larger clonotype is one base distant, so this may be a read error. The chain employs TRBV7-9 and TRBJ1-1, with D hard to call. CDR1 and CDR2 (germline): SEHNR, FQNEAQ (reference sequence). V was clipped by 7 bases and J by 4 bases, with 19 bases between them. The CDR3 has 15 amino acids. CDR3 sequence: CASNFPPPSGTEAFF. The CDR3 bases are TGTGCCAGCAACTTCCCTCCACCCAGTGGCACTGAAGCTTTCTTT.

The chain uses TRBV7-6 and TRBJ2-7; 7 bases are a match to TRBD1. The CDR3 is 16 amino acids. J lost 0 bases, V lost 5 bases, and 10 bases had no gene match. From germline, CDR1 is SGHVS and CDR2 FNYEAQ. CDR3 sequence (DNA): TGTGCCAGCAGCCCCCTACAGGGGTCGAGCTCCTACGAGCAGTACTTC. It yields the protein CASSPLQGSSSYEQYF.

The chain employs TRBV19 and TRBJ1-4; maybe TRBD1 (6 bases). The ends were cut back, 5 bases at V and 6 bases at J, with 16 bases in the middle. The germline gives CDR1 LNHDA, CDR2 SQIVND (reference sequence). This CDR3 contains 15 residues. The CDR3 loop reads CASSARGTSYEKLFF. The CDR3 nucleotides are TGTGCCAGTAGTGCCAGGGGAACTTCCTATGAAAAACTGTTTTTT.

This clonotype was observed many times. This rearrangement joins TRBV29-1 to TRBJ2-3; 9 bases agree with TRBD1. The CDR3 covers 14 residues. The V gene's germline CDR1 is SQVTM and CDR2 ANQGSEA. Trimming cost V 7 bases and J 4 bases; bases outside gene matches: 9. The DNA for the CDR3 is TGCAGCGCCACCGGGACAGGGATAGCAGATACGCAGTATTTT. The encoded protein is CSATGTGIADTQYF.

As to this clonotype: An end of the junction differs from the germline gene, which may be a read error. The chain combines TRBV5-1 with TRBJ1-1; TRBD1 might be the D (5 bases). The CDR3 sequence is 13 residues long. In germline, CDR1 is SGHRS, CDR2 YFSETQ. CDR3: CASSFQGFGEDFF. As DNA, the CDR3 is TGCGCCAGCAGCTTCCAGGGCTTTGGAGAAGATTTCTTT.

The chain has TRBV20-1 and TRBJ2-7; 7 bases agree with TRBD2. CDR1 and CDR2 (germline): DFQATT, SNEGSKA (reference sequence). This CDR3 is built from 14 residues. Trimming removed 0 bases from V and 3 bases from J; junction bases left unmatched: 5. CDR3 nucleotides: TGCAGTGCTAGAGATACCCAGCGGGACTACGAGCAGTACTTC. Translation: CSARDTQRDYEQYF.

This clonotype was counted only a few times. The J gene is TRBJ1-6, the V gene TRBV12-3 or TRBV12-4; maybe TRBD1 (6 bases). V was cut by 3 bases and J by 10 bases, with 13 bases left in between. The CDR3 contains 14 residues. CDR3 coding DNA: TGTGCCAGCAGTTTTGAGACAGGAGGGTCACCCCTCCACTTT. It yields the protein CASSFETGGSPLHF.

J is TRBJ2-1 and V is TRBV7-9; D might be TRBD1 (5 bases). Germline-derived CDR1 and CDR2 are SEHNR and FQNEAQ (reference sequence). V dropped 1 base and J dropped 0 bases, with 13 bases sitting between them. The CDR3 has 17 residues. As DNA, the CDR3 is TGTGCCAGCAGCTTAGAAAGACAGACCCGCTCCTACAATGAGCAGTTCTTC. Protein product: CASSLERQTRSYNEQFF.

This clonotype turned up a few times. CDR3 in amino acids: CSAKTGPSTDTQYF. DNA of the CDR3: TGCAGTGCCAAAACGGGACCCAGCACAGATACGCAGTATTTT. V usage is TRBV20-1 and J usage is TRBJ2-3, with D perhaps given as TRBD1 or TRBD2 (5 bases each). Per the germline V gene, CDR1 is DFQATT and CDR2 is SNEGSKA (reference sequence). This CDR3 is built from 14 residues. Deletions cut 6 bases from V and 0 bases from J, with 13 bases between.

V and J are TRBV4-3 and TRBJ2-2; D is possibly TRBD1 (6 bases). From germline, CDR1 is LGHNA and CDR2 YSLEER. Between the trimmed V and J ends, which lost 3 bases and 7 bases, there was a span of 18 bases. CDR3 length: 16 amino acids. The CDR3 DNA is TGCGCCAGCAGCCAGGACACAGGGTCGATATACGGGGAGCTGTTTTTT. Amino acid sequence: CASSQDTGSIYGELFF.

The chain carries TRBV12-5 and TRBJ2-7, with D perhaps TRBD2 (6 bases). Germline CDR1 LGHNT, CDR2 FRNRAP. The V end lost 5 bases, the J end lost 0 bases, and 14 bases lay between the germline ends. This CDR3 has 15 amino acids. CDR3 loop: CASGPLAGNSYEQYF. The DNA of the CDR3 is TGTGCTAGTGGTCCCCTGGCGGGAAACTCCTACGAGCAGTACTTC.

The chain combines TRBV7-2 with TRBJ2-7, with TRBD1 as a possible D gene (6 bases). The CDR3 is made up of 16 amino acids. Germline lookup yields CDR1 SGHTA and CDR2 FQGNSA. Trimming removed 6 bases from V and 4 bases from J, with 22 bases in between. The CDR3 loop reads CASSRSTGPPRYEQYF. The CDR3 nucleotides are TGTGCCAGCAGTCGGAGTACAGGGCCACCTCGGTACGAGCAGTACTTC.

This clonotype turned up a few times. The J gene is TRBJ1-1, the V gene TRBV11-2; D not certain. V was shortened by 5 bases and J by 5 bases, with 15 bases between the two germline ends. Germline-derived CDR1 and CDR2 are SGHAT and FQNNGV. The CDR3 runs to 14 residues. CDR3 in amino acids: CASSPRVSDTEAFF. DNA of the CDR3: TGTGCCAGCAGCCCCCGGGTCTCGGATACTGAAGCTTTCTTT.

The chain employs TRBV9 and TRBJ2-1; D tentatively reads TRBD1 or TRBD2 (5 bases each). This CDR3 spans 15 amino acids. The V gene's germline CDR1 is SGDLS and CDR2 YYNGEE. V was clipped by 6 bases and J by 4 bases, with 17 bases between them. In DNA, the CDR3 is TGTGCCAGCACCCACGGGGCAGGTGATTACAATGAGCAGTTCTTC. Its translation: CASTHGAGDYNEQFF.

This clonotype was counted many times. The genes are TRBV28 and TRBJ2-7; D is unresolved. CDR1 MDHEN and CDR2 SYDVKM come from the germline V gene. The V end lost 7 bases, the J end lost 3 bases, and 7 bases lay between the germline ends. The CDR3 is made up of 11 amino acids. As DNA, the CDR3 is TGTGCCAGCACCGGCTACTACGAGCAGTACTTC. This codes for CASTGYYEQYF.